This entry concerns a single TCR beta chain. Its antigen is unidentified. Trimming at V came to 5 bases and at J to 10 bases, leaving 5 bases not matched to a gene. Germline loops: CDR1 MDHEN, CDR2 SYDVKM. This CDR3 spans 12 amino acids. Generated by immunoSEQ multiplex PCR, the TCRdb table keeps only in-frame clones and is missing some. The sample holds about 150,000 clones, about 86% seen once. The sample originates from a study of cytomegalovirus exposure and HLA in healthy donors. Study observations and caveats: In vitro data verified three CMV-associated chains as specific for CMV antigens. Most TCR sequences showed up rarely, but some public TCRs showed up in many donors.

This chain uses TRBV28 with TRBJ2-1; 7 nucleotides match TRBD1. The material sequenced was PBMCs. The sequence came from a human donor in good health. CDR3 DNA: TGTGCCAGCAGTGTACAGGGGAGAGAGCAGTTCTTC. This codes for CASSVQGREQFF.